This paragraph reports one T cell receptor (beta chain). The protocol was immunoSEQ multiplex PCR, while the TCRdb copy is restricted to in-frame clones and leaves out a portion. The table records around 50,000 clones, 80% to 90% of them present only once. V dropped 0 bases and J dropped 1 base, with 7 bases sitting between them. The germline V gene encodes CDR1 SGDLS and CDR2 YYNGEE. There are 14 residues in the CDR3. The data originate from a study of T cell changes during pregnancy in multiple sclerosis. J is TRBJ2-5 and V is TRBV9; tentative D call: TRBD1 (6 bases). The source material was CD8+ T cells from peripheral blood mononuclear cells, sampled in the second trimester of pregnancy. This clonotype was sampled from a female donor with multiple sclerosis, enrolled in a pregnancy study. The CDR3 DNA sequence: TGTGCCAGCAGCGTAGAAGGGGGCCAAGAGACCCAGTACTTC. Translating it yields CASSVEGGQETQYF.